This entry lists 32 T cell receptor beta chains sequenced from one sample in a study of identical twins. Each CDR3 protein is one row after TCRdb ran MiXCR on the 5' RACE reads. The table has approximately 670,000 distinct CDR3 sequences, approximately 6% seen once; the top ten hold roughly 2%. Sequencing was carried out using naive T cells sorted from blood. These receptors were taken from a man between 18 and 29 years old in good health.

DNA for the CDR3: TGTGCCAGCTCACCTAAAAGGGGGCAAGATACGCAGTATTTT. As protein: CASSPKRGQDTQYF. The genes are TRBV18 and TRBJ2-3; 7 bases are a match to TRBD1. The germline gives CDR1 KGHSH, CDR2 LQKENI. CDR3 length: 14 amino acids. Trimming at V came to 3 bases and at J to 5 bases, leaving 5 bases not matched to a gene.

This clonotype was seen only a few times. The chain combines TRBV5-1 with TRBJ2-2; 8 bases line up with TRBD1. CDR3 size: 15 residues. With V trimmed by 4 bases and J by 5 bases, 7 bases remained unmatched. CDR1 and CDR2 (germline): SGHRS, YFSETQ. The CDR3 DNA sequence: TGCGCCAGCAGCCCGGACAGGGATGGAACCGGGGAGCTGTTTTTT. Protein product: CASSPDRDGTGELFF.

This clonotype has only a few counts. The gene calls are TRBV7-3 and TRBJ1-1, with D uncertain. Trimming left V 0 bases short and J 1 base short, with 6 bases between. The CDR3 contains 14 residues. Per germline, CDR1 SGHTA and CDR2 FQGTGA. The CDR3 is CASSLTLGNTEAFF. CDR3 nucleotides: TGTGCCAGCAGCTTAACACTCGGGAACACTGAAGCTTTCTTT.

This clonotype came up a few times. The chain uses TRBV24-1 and TRBJ1-5; the D gene is possibly TRBD1 (5 bases). This CDR3 has 15 residues. Germline V CDR1 and CDR2: KGHDR, SFDVKD. Trimming took 4 bases from V and 7 from J, leaving 16 bases between them. The CDR3 DNA reads as TGTGCCACCAGTGACTCTCTACAGGTCGCCCAGCCCCAGCATTTT. Protein product: CATSDSLQVAQPQHF.

This clonotype was counted a few times. The chain links TRBV24-1 to TRBJ2-5, with D maybe TRBD1 (6 bases). Germline V lookup: CDR1 KGHDR, CDR2 SFDVKD. The CDR3 contains 14 residues. V was shortened by 4 bases and J by 5 bases, with 13 bases between the two germline ends. The CDR3 here is CATSDRGGGETQYF. CDR3 DNA sequence: TGTGCCACCAGTGACCGAGGTGGGGGCGAGACCCAGTACTTC.

This clonotype was recorded many times. V gene TRBV27 combines with J gene TRBJ1-6; D call uncertain. Germline V gives CDR1 MNHEY, CDR2 SMNVEV (reference sequence). Trimming pared 3 bases from V and 7 bases from J, leaving 7 bases between. This CDR3 is 13 amino acids long. CDR3 residues: CASSFGGNSPLHF. The CDR3 nucleotides read TGTGCCAGCAGTTTTGGCGGGAATTCACCCCTCCACTTT.

The chain carries TRBV5-1 and TRBJ1-1; D unresolved. Trimming stripped 0 bases from V and 5 bases from J, with 11 bases between. Germline CDR1 and CDR2: SGHRS and YFSETQ. CDR3 length equals 14 residues. The CDR3, as DNA: TGCGCCAGCAGCTTGGCCCCTGGGCCAACTGAAGCTTTCTTT. As protein: CASSLAPGPTEAFF.

Points on this clonotype: Its ends do not fully match the called genes, so a read error is possible. The CDR3 loop is CASSLVRLAGDFDTQCF. CDR3 coding DNA: TGTGCCAGCAGCTTAGTACGACTAGCGGGAGACTTCGATACGCAGTGTTTT. This chain connects TRBV11-2 to TRBJ2-3, with 12 bases that match TRBD2. The CDR3 is 17 residues long. Germline lookup yields CDR1 SGHAT and CDR2 FQNNGV. Together with reference TRBV11-2 and TRBJ2-3, the CDR3 gives the full variable domain: EAGVAQSPRYKIIEKRQSVAFWCNPISGHATLYWYQQILGQGPKLLIQFQNNGVVDDSQLPKDRFSAERLKGVDSTLKIQPAKLEDSAVYLCASSLVRLAGDFDTQCFGPGTRLTVL.

This clonotype was detected only a few times. This chain uses TRBV6-1 with TRBJ2-7, with 7 bases fitting TRBD2. The J segment lost 2 bases and the V segment lost 7 bases, leaving 8 bases of the junction unmatched. The CDR3 is made up of 14 amino acids. Germline CDR1 is MNHNS and CDR2 is SASEGT. As DNA, the CDR3 is TGTGCCAGCAAGTCGGCTAGCGGCGCCTACGAGCAGTACTTC. It encodes CASKSASGAYEQYF.

Ten or more counts support this clonotype. This chain joins TRBV6-2 or TRBV6-3 and TRBJ2-1; 13 bases fit TRBD2. The ends lost 6 bases at V and 8 bases at J; junction bases unmatched: 7. Germline V gene data show CDR1 as MNHEY and CDR2 as SVGEGT. The CDR3 length is 15 residues. The CDR3 protein is CASSRTSGRVHEQFF. CDR3 nucleotide sequence: TGTGCCAGCAGCCGGACTAGCGGGAGAGTGCATGAGCAGTTCTTC.

This clonotype has just a few counts. The chain employs TRBV7-8 and TRBJ2-2; D is possibly TRBD2 (6 bases). CDR3 size: 15 residues. From germline, CDR1 is SGHVS and CDR2 FQNEAQ. V lost 5 bases and J 4 bases, leaving 14 bases between the germline ends. In DNA form, the CDR3 reads TGTGCCAGCAGCCCGCGGGGCGGGATCACCGGGGAGCTGTTTTTT. It translates to CASSPRGGITGELFF.

This clonotype was observed many times. The CDR3 region is CSATTGTNLETQYF. The CDR3 DNA follows: TGCAGTGCTACTACCGGGACTAATTTAGAGACCCAGTACTTC. This rearrangement joins TRBV20-1 to TRBJ2-5; 7 positions match TRBD2. The CDR3 covers 14 residues. Germline V gene sequence: CDR1 DFQATT, CDR2 SNEGSKA (reference sequence). The J segment lost 4 bases and the V segment lost 4 bases, leaving 9 bases of the junction unmatched.

This clonotype was seen a few times. The V gene is TRBV7-9, the J gene TRBJ2-1, with 12 bases aligning to TRBD2. The CDR3 contains 15 residues. Germline V gives CDR1 SEHNR, CDR2 FQNEAQ (reference sequence). The J segment lost 1 base and the V segment lost 5 bases, leaving 0 bases of the junction unmatched. CDR3 loop: CASSTSGGSYNEQFF. In nucleotides, the CDR3 is TGTGCCAGCAGCACTAGCGGGGGGTCCTACAATGAGCAGTTCTTC.

In its sample, this clonotype was seen many times. The chain recombines TRBV28 with TRBJ2-3, with D maybe TRBD2 (7 bases). The CDR3 has 15 residues. Per germline, CDR1 MDHEN and CDR2 SYDVKM. V was trimmed by 5 bases and J by 3 bases, leaving 15 bases between them. The CDR3 nucleotides are TGTGCCAGCAGTCCTCAGGGGAGGGGGACAGATACGCAGTATTTT. It translates to CASSPQGRGTDTQYF.

This clonotype occurred many times. The rearrangement links TRBV20-1 to TRBJ2-7; 9 bases are a match to TRBD1. The germline V gene encodes CDR1 DFQATT and CDR2 SNEGSKA (reference sequence). The CDR3 consists of 14 residues. V shed 6 bases and J 2 bases; nucleotides not matched to a gene: 8. The CDR3 spells CSAGDRGRPYEQYF. The CDR3 nucleotides are TGCAGTGCGGGAGACAGGGGGAGACCCTACGAGCAGTACTTC.

In its sample, this clonotype was seen many times. This chain links TRBV7-2 with TRBJ2-3; TRBD1 is a possible D gene (5 bases). This CDR3 region has 16 residues. Trimming removed 2 bases from V and 2 bases from J, with 14 bases in between. The germline V gene has CDR1 SGHTA and CDR2 FQGNSA. For the CDR3, the DNA is TGTGCCAGCAGCTTAATAGGGGTTAGACTCACAGATACGCAGTATTTT. This encodes CASSLIGVRLTDTQYF.

The V gene is TRBV20-1, the J gene TRBJ2-4; 9 bases map to TRBD2. CDR3 length: 15 amino acids. J lost 3 bases, V lost 2 bases, and 5 bases had no gene match. CDR1 and CDR2 from the germline V gene are DFQATT and SNEGSKA (reference sequence). CDR3 nucleotides: TGCAGTGCTAGAAATCCTAGCGGGGTCAAAAACATTCAGTACTTC. Encoded protein: CSARNPSGVKNIQYF.

In this sample, this clonotype turned up a few times. V and J are TRBV29-1 and TRBJ2-3; 7 positions match TRBD1. The CDR3 consists of 12 residues. With 4 bases clipped from V and 13 bases from J, the junction kept 11 bases outside the gene matches. Germline V gives CDR1 SQVTM, CDR2 ANQGSEA. The CDR3 bases are TGCAGCGTTGGTTTGGGGGACAGTCCTGAGTATTTT. Translated, it gives CSVGLGDSPEYF.

The table lists this clonotype with many counts. V and J are TRBV5-5 and TRBJ2-1; possible D gene TRBD1, 5 bases. The CDR3 is 14 residues long. Per the germline V gene, CDR1 is SGHKS and CDR2 is YYEKEE (reference sequence). V was trimmed by 0 bases and J by 5 bases, leaving 9 bases between them. CDR3 in amino acids: CASSLGQHNNEQFF. CDR3 nucleotide sequence: TGTGCCAGCAGCTTGGGACAGCATAACAATGAGCAGTTCTTC.

This clonotype was observed at least ten times. This sequence joins TRBV7-2 and TRBJ2-3; D is undetermined. The germline gives CDR1 SGHTA, CDR2 FQGNSA. The CDR3 loop spans 15 amino acids. V was pared by 4 bases and J by 2 bases, with 13 bases between. In DNA, the CDR3 is TGTGCCAGCAGCTCGTCTACAGCAAACACAGATACGCAGTATTTT. Residues: CASSSSTANTDTQYF.

This clonotype occurred many times. The chain combines TRBV12-3 or TRBV12-4 with TRBJ2-1, with 9 bases matching TRBD2. V shed 7 bases and J 0 bases; nucleotides not matched to a gene: 4. CDR3 size: 15 residues. In nucleotides, the CDR3 is TGTGCCAGCATTAATAGCGGGAGCTCCTACAATGAGCAGTTCTTC. Amino acid sequence: CASINSGSSYNEQFF.

The rearrangement uses TRBV6-2 or TRBV6-3 and TRBJ2-7; D perhaps matches TRBD2 (6 bases). This CDR3 has 16 residues. CDR1 is MNHEY, CDR2 SVGEGT, per germline. The V end lost 2 bases, the J end lost 0 bases, and 14 bases lay between the germline ends. The CDR3 region is CASSYLLLASSYEQYV. DNA for the CDR3: TGTGCCAGCAGTTACCTCCTTCTAGCGAGCTCCTACGAGCAGTACGTC.

This clonotype showed up many times. The CDR3 DNA follows: TGTGCCAGCAGTTCGCTAGCCCGCGAGCAGTACTTC. The encoded protein is CASSSLAREQYF. The V and J genes are TRBV12-3 or TRBV12-4 and TRBJ2-7, with D perhaps matching TRBD2 (5 bases). The CDR3 is 12 amino acids. The germline V and J ends were trimmed by 4 bases and 6 bases, with 10 bases remaining between them.

The chain joins TRBV2 to TRBJ2-5; 8 bases agree with TRBD1. V trimming: 6 bases; J trimming: 1 base; junction bases outside the gene matches: 4. The CDR3 has 14 residues. Looked up from germline, CDR1 is SNHLY and CDR2 is FYNNEI. CDR3 residues: CASRGGTGQETQYF. DNA of the CDR3: TGTGCCAGCAGAGGAGGGACAGGCCAAGAGACCCAGTACTTC.

In its sample, this clonotype was seen a few times. V gene TRBV14 combines with J gene TRBJ2-3; 7 bases line up with TRBD2. The CDR3 is made up of 15 amino acids. V lost 3 bases and J lost 3; bases outside the gene matches: 6. The germline V gene has CDR1 SGHDN and CDR2 FVKESK. This CDR3 is CASSHPGLLTDTQYF. The CDR3 coding sequence is TGTGCCAGCAGCCACCCGGGACTACTGACAGATACGCAGTATTTT.

This clonotype was picked up many times. The chain recombines TRBV12-3 or TRBV12-4 with TRBJ2-6, with 9 bases fitting TRBD2. This CDR3 comprises 19 residues. V shed 5 bases, J shed 4 bases, and the junction held 15 bases outside the gene matches. CDR3 DNA sequence: TGTGCCAGCAGTCCCCTATGGGTAGCGGGAGTGTGGGGGGCCAACGTCCTGACTTTC. Its translation: CASSPLWVAGVWGANVLTF.

This clonotype was seen many times. The chain links TRBV24-1 to TRBJ1-1; a weak D match, TRBD1 (5 bases). The V end was cut by 5 bases, the J end by 10 bases, with 13 bases between. There are 12 residues in the CDR3. Germline-derived CDR1 and CDR2 are KGHDR and SFDVKD. CDR3 amino acids: CATSAEGPGAFF. DNA for the CDR3: TGTGCCACCAGTGCCGAGGGGCCGGGAGCTTTCTTT.

CDR3 DNA: TGCGCCAGCATTTTGACAAACCCTTCCTCTGAAGCTTTCTTT. Amino acids: CASILTNPSSEAFF. This chain connects TRBV10-2 to TRBJ1-1, with no clear D. Germline-derived CDR1 and CDR2 are WSHSY and SAAADI. V was cut by 7 bases and J by 6 bases, with 18 bases left in between. This CDR3 spans 14 amino acids.

This clonotype was counted ten times or more. The chain links TRBV25-1 to TRBJ1-1, with 7 bases matching TRBD1. The CDR3 loop spans 14 amino acids. Trimming removed 4 bases from V and 2 bases from J; junction bases left unmatched: 4. Germline V gene lookup returns CDR1 MGHDK and CDR2 SYGVNS. The CDR3: CASSVGTANTEAFF. In nucleotides, the CDR3 is TGTGCCAGCAGTGTCGGGACAGCTAACACTGAAGCTTTCTTT.

This clonotype was counted a few times. The J gene is TRBJ2-2, the V gene TRBV7-3; weak D call: TRBD1 (6 bases). Germline V gives CDR1 SGHTA, CDR2 FQGTGA. The CDR3 covers 14 residues. Trimming stripped 5 bases from V and 6 bases from J, with 13 bases between. The DNA of the CDR3 is TGTGCCAGCAGCCCCAACAGGGTTTCCGGGGAGCTGTTTTTT. Translation: CASSPNRVSGELFF.

The chain recombines TRBV3-1 with TRBJ2-1; D is uncertain. This CDR3 has 15 amino acids. The germline V gene encodes CDR1 LGHDT and CDR2 YNNKEL (reference sequence). Trimming pared 6 bases from V and 6 bases from J, leaving 18 bases between. The CDR3 DNA sequence: TGTGCCAGCAGGCCCCGTAGCACCCTAGGCAATGAGCAGTTCTTC. It encodes CASRPRSTLGNEQFF.

A few counts support this clonotype. V usage is TRBV29-1 and J usage is TRBJ1-1; 8 bases fit TRBD1. CDR3 length: 10 amino acids. After removal of 4 bases from V and 8 bases from J, the junction contained 0 bases not matched to a gene. CDR1 is SQVTM, CDR2 ANQGSEA, per germline. CDR3 bases: TGCAGCGTTGGGGACAGGGAAGCTTTCTTT. It codes for CSVGDREAFF.